These 31 T cell receptor beta chains were all obtained from the same sample, sequenced in a study of blood T cell repertoires in COVID-19. Here immunoSEQ multiplex PCR was the method, and the copy in TCRdb shows in-frame clones only, minus some. The sample has a few hundred thousand clones, around nine tenths seen once. Sequencing input: peripheral blood. The receptors shown here come from a woman between 70 and 85 years old with COVID-19, enrolled during active disease.

The CDR3 bases are TGCAGTCCAGTGGGGGGGCGGGAGCAGTACTTC. Its translation: CSPVGGREQYF. V gene TRBV20-1 combines with J gene TRBJ2-7; TRBD2 is a possible D gene (7 bases). V lost 8 bases, J lost 7 bases, and 15 bases lay in between. Germline CDR1 is DFQATT and CDR2 is SNEGSKA (reference sequence). This CDR3 spans 11 amino acids.

The chain has TRBV11-2 and TRBJ2-5; 9 bases match TRBD2. Trimming cost V 8 bases and J 5 bases; bases outside gene matches: 6. The germline V gene encodes CDR1 SGHAT and CDR2 FQNNGV. The CDR3 is made up of 13 amino acids. The DNA of the CDR3 is TGTGCCAGCTCAGCGGGGGGCAGGGAGACCCAGTACTTC. Its protein is CASSAGGRETQYF.

The chain uses TRBV10-1 and TRBJ1-4; D gene unclear. Deletions cut 8 bases from V and 3 bases from J, with 13 bases between. CDR1 and CDR2 (germline): WNHNN, SYGVQD (reference sequence). This CDR3 is 14 amino acids long. The CDR3 DNA reads TGCGCCAGCCTTGGAGTCTACGCTAATGAAAAACTGTTTTTT. This encodes CASLGVYANEKLFF.

This clone was seen just once. The gene calls are TRBV5-1 and TRBJ2-2; possibly TRBD1 for D (6 bases). CDR1 SGHRS and CDR2 YFSETQ come from the germline V gene. The V end was cut by 1 base, the J end by 1 base, with 11 bases between. The CDR3 totals 16 residues. The CDR3 DNA reads TGCGCCAGCAGCTTGAGGGTGGGACAGAACACCGGGGAGCTGTTTTTT. Protein: CASSLRVGQNTGELFF.

There are a few counts of this clone. The CDR3 DNA sequence: TGTGCCAGCAGCCAACGACAGGGGGAACTGTTTTTT. Its translation is CASSQRQGELFF. This chain connects TRBV7-9 to TRBJ1-4, with 9 bases that match TRBD1. CDR3 size: 12 residues. Germline CDR1 and CDR2: SEHNR and FQNEAQ (reference sequence). With V trimmed by 5 bases and J by 12 bases, 4 bases remained unmatched.

V and J are TRBV4-3 and TRBJ2-3, with 10 nucleotides matching TRBD2. Germline lookup yields CDR1 LGHNA and CDR2 YSLEER. The CDR3 totals 18 residues. V shed 0 bases and J 2 bases; nucleotides not matched to a gene: 8. The CDR3 region is CASSQDGSGGTNTDTQYF. The CDR3 DNA is TGCGCCAGCAGCCAAGATGGTAGCGGGGGGACGAACACAGATACGCAGTATTTT.

This chain uses TRBV6-6 with TRBJ1-1; 9 bases are a match to TRBD1. The CDR3 totals 16 residues. V gave up 2 bases and J gave up 5 bases; unmatched junction bases: 9. The V gene's germline CDR1 is MNHNY and CDR2 SVGAGI (reference sequence). The CDR3 region is CASSYLTGGAGTEAFF. In DNA form, the CDR3 reads TGTGCCAGCAGTTACCTAACAGGGGGCGCAGGAACTGAAGCTTTCTTT.

This chain connects TRBV7-3 to TRBJ2-3; 8 bases map to TRBD2. This CDR3 contains 16 residues. The J segment lost 3 bases and the V segment lost 0 bases, leaving 5 bases of the junction unmatched. In germline, CDR1 is SGHTA, CDR2 FQGTGA. The CDR3 nucleotides read TGTGCCAGCAGCTTAACAGGTAGCGGGATAACAGATACGCAGTATTTT. As protein: CASSLTGSGITDTQYF.

In this sample, this clone turned up once. The chain employs TRBV27 and TRBJ2-5; possible D gene TRBD2, 6 bases. Trimming cost V 4 bases and J 2 bases, with 8 bases left between them. Germline-derived CDR1 and CDR2 are MNHEY and SMNVEV (reference sequence). The length of the CDR3 is 13 residues. CDR3 nucleotides: TGTGCCAGCAGTTCCCGGGGGCAAGAGACCCAGTACTTC. Its protein is CASSSRGQETQYF.

This chain joins TRBV5-6 and TRBJ1-2; TRBD1 matches 8 bases. Germline-derived CDR1 and CDR2 are SGHDT and YYEEEE. Losses at the gene ends were 3 bases for V and 5 bases for J; bases not matched to a gene: 12. The CDR3 sequence is 16 residues long. The CDR3 here is CASSSNGQGLWYGYTF. DNA of the CDR3: TGTGCCAGCAGCTCTAACGGACAGGGCCTTTGGTATGGCTACACCTTC.

V usage is TRBV7-8 and J usage is TRBJ2-4; possibly TRBD2 for D (6 bases). The CDR3 consists of 14 residues. V was cut by 4 bases and J by 14 bases, with 21 bases left in between. The germline V gene has CDR1 SGHVS and CDR2 FQNEAQ. CDR3 loop: CASSYNRDSIFKYF. Written as DNA, the CDR3 is TGTGCCAGCAGCTATAACCGGGACTCCATTTTTAAGTACTTC.

The chain joins TRBV3-1 (or the pseudogene TRBV3-2) to TRBJ1-1; D is possibly TRBD1 (5 bases). The CDR3 has 13 amino acids. Trimming left V 2 bases short and J 4 bases short, with 8 bases between. Germline V gene sequence: CDR1 LGHDT, CDR2 YNNKEL (reference sequence). The CDR3 sequence: CASSQRQLTEAFF. CDR3 nucleotides: TGTGCCAGCAGCCAAAGACAGCTCACTGAAGCTTTCTTT.

V is TRBV28 and J is TRBJ1-1; D not resolved. V was pared by 6 bases and J by 1 base, with 18 bases between. This CDR3 has 16 amino acids. Germline assignment: CDR1 MDHEN and CDR2 SYDVKM. The CDR3 sequence: CASSPILGEWNTEAFF. The CDR3 DNA reads TGTGCCAGCAGCCCTATCCTCGGGGAATGGAACACTGAAGCTTTCTTT.

The V gene is TRBV14, the J gene TRBJ2-5, with D uncertain. The V gene's germline CDR1 is SGHDN and CDR2 FVKESK. CDR3 length: 13 amino acids. Trimming left V 2 bases short and J 2 bases short, with 6 bases between. This chain's CDR3 is CASSQHLQETQYF. CDR3 DNA sequence: TGTGCCAGCAGCCAACACTTACAAGAGACCCAGTACTTC.

Here the CDR3 DNA reads TGTGCCAGCAGCGTCGCGGGAGGACTAATCGGAGAGACCCAGTACTTC. It encodes CASSVAGGLIGETQYF. The chain joins TRBV9 to TRBJ2-5, with 8 nucleotides matching TRBD2. Germline V CDR1 and CDR2: SGDLS, YYNGEE. The CDR3 consists of 16 residues. V dropped 2 bases and J dropped 4; count of bases not matched to a gene: 10.

CDR3 loop: CASSQERDLGTQYF. CDR3 DNA: TGTGCCAGCAGCCAAGAGAGGGACTTGGGGACCCAGTACTTC. The chain recombines TRBV3-1 (or the pseudogene TRBV3-2) with TRBJ2-5; D possibly corresponds to TRBD2 (6 bases). The germline gives CDR1 LGHDT, CDR2 YNNKEL (reference sequence). The CDR3 has 14 amino acids. V lost 0 bases, J lost 7 bases, and 12 bases lay in between.

The V and J genes are TRBV2 and TRBJ2-1; 12 positions match TRBD2. V shed 4 bases and J 8 bases; nucleotides not matched to a gene: 6. In germline, CDR1 is SNHLY, CDR2 FYNNEI. The CDR3 runs 15 residues. The CDR3 is CASSVLAGGTHEQFF. The CDR3 DNA is TGTGCCAGCAGTGTACTAGCGGGGGGAACCCATGAGCAGTTCTTC.

The CDR3 protein is CASAIRGAGNTIYF. The CDR3 coding sequence is TGTGCCAGCGCAATCAGGGGCGCTGGAAACACCATATATTTT. This sequence joins TRBV7-2 and TRBJ1-3, with D possibly TRBD1 on 6 matching bases. Per germline, CDR1 SGHTA and CDR2 FQGNSA. This CDR3 comprises 14 residues. V shed 8 bases and J shed 2 bases, with 13 bases lying between them.

The chain recombines TRBV6-5 with TRBJ2-2, with 9 bases aligning to TRBD2. The CDR3 is 15 amino acids. The V gene's germline CDR1 is MNHEY and CDR2 SVGAGI. The ends lost 5 bases at V and 0 bases at J; junction bases unmatched: 1. The CDR3 sequence: CASSTSGPNTGELFF. CDR3 DNA sequence: TGTGCCAGCAGTACTAGCGGGCCGAACACCGGGGAGCTGTTTTTT.

This chain uses TRBV24-1 with TRBJ2-4; TRBD1 matches 8 bases. After removal of 4 bases from V and 4 bases from J, the junction contained 5 bases not matched to a gene. The CDR3 spans 15 residues. Germline V gives CDR1 KGHDR, CDR2 SFDVKD. The CDR3 loop is CATSEVGQGKNIQYF. CDR3 bases: TGTGCCACCAGTGAAGTAGGACAGGGTAAAAACATTCAGTACTTC.

The genes are TRBV24-1 and TRBJ1-5; D gene uncertain. V was pared by 1 base and J by 0 bases, with 12 bases between. The CDR3 spans 17 residues. Germline lookup yields CDR1 KGHDR and CDR2 SFDVKD. The CDR3 DNA follows: TGTGCCACCAGTGATTTCGCGAGGCGCGGTAGCAATCAGCCCCAGCATTTT. Encoded protein: CATSDFARRGSNQPQHF.

The rearrangement links TRBV6-5 to TRBJ1-2, with TRBD1 matching 8 bases. Unmatched junction bases numbered 8, after V lost 6 bases and J lost 5 bases. Germline V gene lookup returns CDR1 MNHEY and CDR2 SVGAGI. This CDR3 spans 14 amino acids. Here the CDR3 reads CASRSQGAVYGYTF. CDR3 DNA sequence: TGTGCCAGCAGATCCCAGGGGGCAGTGTATGGCTACACCTTC.

This chain connects TRBV13 to TRBJ2-7, with 10 bases identical to TRBD2. Looked up from germline, CDR1 is PRHDT and CDR2 is FYEKMQ (reference sequence). V gave up 4 bases and J gave up 0 bases; unmatched junction bases: 3. The CDR3 is 15 residues long. CDR3 protein: CASSSGLASSYEQYF. CDR3 DNA sequence: TGTGCCAGCAGCTCGGGACTAGCGTCCTCCTACGAGCAGTACTTC. The entire variable domain, with the rest obtained from reference TRBV13 and TRBJ2-7, is as follows: AAGVIQSPRHLIKEKRETATLKCYPIPRHDTVYWYQQGPGQDPQFLISFYEKMQSDKGSIPDRFSAQQFSDYHSELNMSSLELGDSALYFCASSSGLASSYEQYFGPGTRLTVT.

The genes are TRBV4-2 and TRBJ2-2, with 7 bases identical to TRBD1. V lost 2 bases, J lost 7 bases, and 7 bases stayed unmatched. There are 15 residues in the CDR3. Germline V gene data show CDR1 as LGHNA and CDR2 as YNFKEQ. The CDR3 region has the DNA TGTGCCAGCAGCCAACAAAGGGGGCAAAACGGGGAGCTGTTTTTT. This gives the protein CASSQQRGQNGELFF.

The chain couples TRBV5-5 to TRBJ1-5; TRBD1 agrees at 8 bases. The V gene end was trimmed by 3 bases and the J gene end by 0 bases; junction bases not matched to a gene: 2. The length of the CDR3 is 15 residues. CDR1 SGHKS and CDR2 YYEKEE come from the germline V gene (reference sequence). CDR3: CASSWTGHSNQPQHF. The CDR3 bases are TGTGCCAGCAGCTGGACAGGGCATAGCAATCAGCCCCAGCATTTT.

This clone was seen once. The chain links TRBV28 to TRBJ2-7, with 10 bases lining up with TRBD2. This CDR3 is 15 amino acids long. V lost 6 bases, J lost 2 bases, and 7 bases stayed unmatched. The V gene's germline CDR1 is MDHEN and CDR2 SYDVKM. The DNA of the CDR3 is TGTGCCAGCAGCCACCAGCGGGGGGGCGCCTACGAGCAGTACTTC. This translates into CASSHQRGGAYEQYF.

The chain combines TRBV4-3 with TRBJ2-1; 11 bases align to TRBD2. V gave up 0 bases and J gave up 6 bases; unmatched junction bases: 1. CDR1 and CDR2 (germline): LGHNA, YSLEER. The CDR3 totals 15 residues. The CDR3 spells CASSQDTSGGNEQFF. In nucleotides, the CDR3 is TGCGCCAGCAGCCAAGATACTAGCGGGGGCAATGAGCAGTTCTTC.

This chain uses TRBV18 with TRBJ2-2; D gene ambiguous. The CDR3 spans 14 residues. Germline-derived CDR1 and CDR2 are KGHSH and LQKENI. The germline V and J ends were trimmed by 4 bases and 0 bases, with 6 bases remaining between them. The DNA of the CDR3 is TGTGCCAGCTCACTTTCCGCGAACACCGGGGAGCTGTTTTTT. This translates into CASSLSANTGELFF.

This chain links TRBV6-6 with TRBJ2-7; 8 nucleotides match TRBD1. CDR1 and CDR2 (germline): MNHNY, SVGAGI (reference sequence). The CDR3 covers 15 residues. The trim removed 6 bases at V and 2 bases at J, leaving 9 bases unmatched. The CDR3 bases are TGTGCCAGCAGCAGTCAGGGACAGGACACCTACGAGCAGTACTTC. It specifies CASSSQGQDTYEQYF.

V gene TRBV18 combines with J gene TRBJ2-1, with D unresolved. The germline gives CDR1 KGHSH, CDR2 LQKENI. Trimming shortened V by 6 bases and J by 5 bases, and 11 bases separated the two germline ends. There are 13 residues in the CDR3. The CDR3 sequence is CASSSTVDNEQFF. The CDR3 coding sequence is TGTGCCAGCTCGTCTACAGTAGACAATGAGCAGTTCTTC. The full variable domain, with the rest looked up from reference TRBV18 and TRBJ2-1, is NAGVMQNPRHLVRRRGQEARLRCSPMKGHSHVYWYRQLPEEGLKFMVYLQKENIIDESGMPKERFSAEFPKEGPSILRIQQVVRGDSAAYFCASSSTVDNEQFFGPGTRLTVL.

This CDR3 is CASSQEGQGGSPLHF. The DNA for the CDR3 is TGTGCCAGCAGCCAAGAAGGACAGGGTGGCTCACCCCTCCACTTT. J is TRBJ1-6 and V is TRBV4-2; 8 bases agree with TRBD1. Germline lookup yields CDR1 LGHNA and CDR2 YNFKEQ. J was trimmed by 10 bases and V by 0 bases; bases with no gene match: 5. This CDR3 is built from 15 residues.